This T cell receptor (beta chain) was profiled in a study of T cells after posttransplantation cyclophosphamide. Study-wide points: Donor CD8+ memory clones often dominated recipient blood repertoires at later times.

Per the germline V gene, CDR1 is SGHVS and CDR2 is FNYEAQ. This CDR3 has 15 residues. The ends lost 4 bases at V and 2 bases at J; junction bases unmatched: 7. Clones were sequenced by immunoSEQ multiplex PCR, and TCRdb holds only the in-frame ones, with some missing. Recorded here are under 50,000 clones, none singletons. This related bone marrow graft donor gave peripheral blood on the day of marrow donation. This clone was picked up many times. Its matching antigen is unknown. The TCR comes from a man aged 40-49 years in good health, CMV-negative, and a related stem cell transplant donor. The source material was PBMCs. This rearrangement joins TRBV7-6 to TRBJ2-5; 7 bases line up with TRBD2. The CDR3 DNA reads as TGTGCCAGCAGCTCCCTTCCTAGCGGACAAGAGACCCAGTACTTC. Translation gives CASSSLPSGQETQYF. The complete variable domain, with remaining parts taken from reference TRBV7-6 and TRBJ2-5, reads GAGVSQSPRYKVTKRGQDVALRCDPISGHVSLYWYRQALGQGPEFLTYFNYEAQQDKSGLPNDRFSAERPEGSISTLTIQRTEQRDSAMYRCASSSLPSGQETQYFGPGTRLLVL.